These 12 T cell receptor beta chains were all obtained from the same sample, sequenced in a study of cytomegalovirus exposure and HLA in healthy donors. 60 Vbeta and 13 Jbeta primers were used in PCR. Produced via immunoSEQ multiplex PCR; TCRdb's table is partial and in-frame only. The sample contains roughly 110,000 clones, over 55% of which appear only once. The sequenced sample consisted of PBMCs. The receptors were gathered from a female donor in good health and CMV-seronegative.

This clone was detected only once. The V gene is TRBV5-1, the J gene TRBJ2-1; D is unclear. Per germline, CDR1 SGHRS and CDR2 YFSETQ. V shed 1 base and J shed 5 bases, with 13 bases lying between them. CDR3 length equals 15 residues. CDR3 region: CASSLNQATHNEQFF. In DNA form, the CDR3 reads TGCGCCAGCAGCTTGAATCAAGCCACCCACAATGAGCAGTTCTTC.

V is TRBV7-9 and J is TRBJ1-5; D gene unclear. The CDR3 runs 16 residues. In germline, CDR1 is SEHNR, CDR2 FQNEAQ (reference sequence). The V end lost 1 base, the J end lost 2 bases, and 12 bases lay between the germline ends. The CDR3: CASSLGGFRGNQPQHF. In DNA, the CDR3 is TGTGCCAGCAGCTTAGGCGGGTTTCGGGGCAATCAGCCCCAGCATTTT. Combining the CDR3 with reference TRBV7-9 and TRBJ1-5 gives the whole variable domain DTGVSQNPRHKITKRGQNVTFRCDPISEHNRLYWYRQTLGQGPEFLTYFQNEAQLEKSRLLSDRFSAERPKGSFSTLEIQRTEQGDSAMYLCASSLGGFRGNQPQHFGDGTRLSIL.

The chain recombines TRBV9 with TRBJ2-3; D may be TRBD2 (6 bases). This CDR3 comprises 18 residues. Trimming removed 4 bases at V and 4 bases at J, with 25 bases between. Germline V gives CDR1 SGDLS, CDR2 YYNGEE. This chain's CDR3 is CASSPVSVLGGLSDTQYF. The CDR3 coding sequence is TGTGCCAGCAGCCCCGTCTCCGTGCTCGGGGGACTGTCAGATACGCAGTATTTT.

The chain uses TRBV6-1 and TRBJ2-7; D is uncertain. This CDR3 spans 13 amino acids. Germline V gene sequence: CDR1 MNHNS, CDR2 SASEGT. Trimming took off 3 bases at V and 3 bases at J, with 9 bases between the two ends. The CDR3 loop reads CASSESPRYEQYF. DNA of the CDR3: TGTGCCAGCAGTGAGAGTCCCCGCTACGAGCAGTACTTC.

The V and J genes are TRBV5-1 and TRBJ2-3; 14 positions match TRBD2. V lost 3 bases, J lost 2 bases, and 11 bases stayed unmatched. The CDR3 is 19 amino acids. Germline CDR1 SGHRS, CDR2 YFSETQ. The chain's CDR3 is CASSSKRLAGGPFTDTQYF. CDR3 nucleotides: TGCGCCAGCAGCTCCAAGAGACTAGCGGGAGGGCCCTTCACAGATACGCAGTATTTT.

This chain joins TRBV9 and TRBJ2-7, with a possible D match to TRBD2 (5 bases). The V end was cut by 0 bases, the J end by 5 bases, with 15 bases between. Germline-derived CDR1 and CDR2 are SGDLS and YYNGEE. This CDR3 contains 15 residues. CDR3 loop: CASSVDEGALDEQYF. Written as DNA, the CDR3 is TGTGCCAGCAGCGTAGACGAGGGAGCCCTGGACGAGCAGTACTTC.

The chain carries TRBV5-4 and TRBJ2-7, with D unresolved. Germline assignment: CDR1 SGHNT and CDR2 YYREEE (reference sequence). Trimming left V 4 bases short and J 0 bases short, with 14 bases between. The CDR3 length is 15 residues. The CDR3 DNA sequence: TGTGCCAGCAGCATCACCAGCCACAGCTCCTACGAGCAGTACTTC. It translates to CASSITSHSSYEQYF. Full variable domain (rest looked up from reference TRBV5-4 and TRBJ2-7): ETGVTQSPTHLIKTRGQQVTLRCSSQSGHNTVSWYQQALGQGPQFIFQYYREEENGRGNFPPRFSGLQFPNYSSELNVNALELDDSALYLCASSITSHSSYEQYFGPGTRLTVT.

The rearrangement uses TRBV28 and TRBJ2-3, with 11 nucleotides matching TRBD2. This CDR3 is 14 amino acids long. Germline V gene data show CDR1 as MDHEN and CDR2 as SYDVKM. V was pared by 7 bases and J by 14 bases, with 14 bases of the junction left unmatched. The CDR3 sequence is CASTPPGLAGGRYF. For the CDR3, the DNA is TGTGCCAGCACCCCCCCCGGACTAGCGGGCGGACGGTATTTT.

This clone was counted only a few times. The chain combines TRBV28 with TRBJ2-1, with D possibly TRBD2 on 6 matching bases. Germline V gene lookup returns CDR1 MDHEN and CDR2 SYDVKM. CDR3 size: 14 residues. V was trimmed by 3 bases and J by 6 bases, leaving 12 bases between them. CDR3 in amino acids: CASSLGGVANEQFF. In nucleotides, the CDR3 is TGTGCCAGCAGTTTGGGGGGAGTGGCCAATGAGCAGTTCTTC.

This rearrangement joins TRBV7-8 to TRBJ2-1, with 8 nucleotides matching TRBD1. The junction had 13 bases not matched to a gene; V was cut back by 2 bases and J by 7 bases. CDR3 length: 17 residues. Germline values: CDR1 SGHVS, CDR2 FQNEAQ. This CDR3 reads CASSLNTGQGAGNEQFF. For the CDR3, the DNA is TGTGCCAGCAGCTTAAATACCGGACAGGGTGCGGGGAATGAGCAGTTCTTC. Drawing the rest from reference TRBV7-8 and TRBJ2-1, the complete variable domain is GAGVSQSPRYKVAKRGQDVALRCDPISGHVSLFWYQQALGQGPEFLTYFQNEAQLDKSGLPSDRFFAERPEGSVSTLKIQRTQQEDSAVYLCASSLNTGQGAGNEQFFGPGTRLTVL.

A few counts support this clone. The chain joins TRBV19 to TRBJ1-1; D call uncertain. The V and J ends lost 5 bases and 1 base respectively, with 17 bases between them. Germline CDR1 reads LNHDA; CDR2 reads SQIVND (reference sequence). The CDR3 has 16 amino acids. The CDR3 loop reads CASSEGDIWGNTEAFF. The CDR3 region has the DNA TGTGCCAGTAGTGAGGGCGACATTTGGGGGAACACTGAAGCTTTCTTT.

This clone has just a few counts. The chain employs TRBV5-5 and TRBJ2-7; 10 bases are a match to TRBD1. This CDR3 is built from 15 residues. The germline V gene has CDR1 SGHKS and CDR2 YYEKEE (reference sequence). With V trimmed by 4 bases and J by 4 bases, 8 bases remained unmatched. CDR3 nucleotides: TGTGCCAGCAGCCGATCCGGGACAGGGGAGTACGAGCAGTACTTC. Translated: CASSRSGTGEYEQYF.